This TCR beta chain was profiled in a study of OX40 agonist ivuxolimab in advanced cancers. Study-wide background: Three patients had partial responses: one hepatocellular carcinoma, two cutaneous melanoma.

Sequencing used immunoSEQ multiplex PCR; TCRdb keeps in-frame clones, though not all of them. The sample lists approximately 77,000 clones; about four fifths were seen once. Between the trimmed V and J ends, which lost 0 bases and 7 bases, there was a span of 25 bases. This CDR3 is 20 amino acids long. CDR1 and CDR2 from the germline V gene are SGHVS and FNYEAQ. The sequencing used CD4+ or CD8+ T cells sorted from blood, collected in a trial of the OX40 agonist ivuxolimab. The TCR originated in an adult with an advanced solid tumor such as melanoma, head and neck, liver or kidney cancer. This chain joins TRBV7-6 and TRBJ1-6, with D tentatively TRBD1 (6 bases). The chain's CDR3 is CASSLAQRTEGTGANSPLHF. The CDR3 region has the DNA TGTGCCAGCAGCTTAGCGCAACGGACAGAAGGGACCGGGGCCAATTCACCCCTCCACTTT. The full variable domain, with the rest looked up from reference TRBV7-6 and TRBJ1-6, is GAGVSQSPRYKVTKRGQDVALRCDPISGHVSLYWYRQALGQGPEFLTYFNYEAQQDKSGLPNDRFSAERPEGSISTLTIQRTEQRDSAMYRCASSLAQRTEGTGANSPLHFGNGTRLTVT.